This T cell receptor beta chain came from a study of blood T cell repertoires in COVID-19. Germline CDR1 is SGDLS and CDR2 is YYNGEE. V lost 3 bases and J 3 bases, leaving 16 bases between the germline ends. There are 16 residues in the CDR3. Clones were read by immunoSEQ multiplex PCR, and TCRdb kept only the in-frame ones, dropping some. The sample has under 100,000 clones; about 85% are singletons. This clonotype was sampled from an older woman with active or convalescent COVID-19. The chain is built from TRBV9 and TRBJ1-3, with D possibly being TRBD1 (6 bases). Sequencing was carried out using peripheral blood. CDR3 amino acids: CASSASPRGIGNTIYF. CDR3 DNA sequence: TGTGCCAGCAGCGCCAGTCCCAGGGGCATTGGAAACACCATATATTTT.